This is a list of T cell receptor beta chains from one sample in a study of T-cell reconstitution after alpha-beta-depleted transplantation in children. TCRdb called the PCR reads again in MiXCR, with one record for every CDR3 protein. The data contain approximately 500,000 distinct CDR3 sequences, 20% to 30% of them singletons. The source material was PBMCs, sampled before TCRalphabeta/CD19-depleted stem cell transplant. The receptors shown here come from a boy under two years old with Wiskott-Aldrich syndrome, due to receive a stem cell transplant. Both conserved end residues are part of each CDR3. A D gene is named only where the DNA matches it firmly. Rows give clone size only sometimes, using once, few, many, or a class for an expanded clone.

clone size,D gene,J gene,V gene,CDR3 DNA,CDR3 protein
-,TRBD2,TRBJ2-7,TRBV20-1,TGCAGAGCCTCGGGCGGGAGGGTCTACGAGCAGTACTTC,CRASGGRVYEQYF
few,TRBD2,TRBJ2-1,TRBV5-1,TGCGCCAGCAGCCCTGCCTTAGCGGGAGGGTGGAACAATGAGCAGTTCTTC,CASSPALAGGWNNEQFF
-,TRBD2,TRBJ2-2,TRBV28,TGTGCCAGCAGTCAGCTGTTCGGGGGGTCCGGGGAGCTGTTTTTT,CASSQLFGGSGELFF
few,-,TRBJ1-1,TRBV6-5,TGTGCCAGCAGTGACTCTGGGGTCCTCAACACTGAAGCTTTCTTT,CASSDSGVLNTEAFF
-,TRBD2,TRBJ2-1,TRBV20-1,TGCAGTGCTAGAACCGGGACTATATACAATGAGCAGTTCTTC,CSARTGTIYNEQFF
few,-,TRBJ1-6,TRBV5-1,TGCGCCAGCAGCTTGGCCCCCGGTGACACCCTCCACTTT,CASSLAPGDTLHF
-,TRBD1,TRBJ1-4,TRBV30,TGTGCCTGGAAGGGACAGGCTAATGAAAAACTGTTTTTT,CAWKGQANEKLFF
-,-,TRBJ2-7,TRBV29-1,TGCAGCGTGAAGCGGCCAGGGCGCTACGAGCAGTACTTC,CSVKRPGRYEQYF
-,TRBD2,TRBJ2-1,TRBV5-1,TGCGCCAGCGCTGGGACTAGCGGGAGTATTGAGCAGTTCTTC,CASAGTSGSIEQFF
few,-,TRBJ2-1,TRBV14,TGTGCCAGCAGCCAATCCATCGGGCAACGCACTACTACTGAGCAGTTCTTC,CASSQSIGQRTTTEQFF
few,TRBD2,TRBJ2-7,TRBV30,TGTGCCTGGAACAGCGGGATTTTGGCGGGCGAGCAGTACTTC,CAWNSGILAGEQYF
-,TRBD1,TRBJ1-3,TRBV3-1,TGTGCCAGCAGTCACAGGGGGCGAACTGGAAACACCATATATTTT,CASSHRGRTGNTIYF
-,-,TRBJ2-5,TRBV5-1,TGCGCCAGCTCCAGGGGGGCAGGTGCGGGAGGAAGGGAAGAGACCCAGTACTTC,CASSRGAGAGGREETQYF
-,TRBD2,TRBJ2-7,TRBV18,TGTGCCAGCTCGGTGGGACTAGCGGAAACCTACGAGCAGTACTTC,CASSVGLAETYEQYF
-,-,TRBJ2-5,TRBV6-2/TRBV6-3,TGTGCCAGCGGCAGGGTTCAGGAGACCCAGTACTTC,CASGRVQETQYF
-,-,TRBJ2-5,TRBV5-1,TGCGCCAGCAGCTTCTTTGGACTGGAAGAGACCCAGTACTTC,CASSFFGLEETQYF
few,-,TRBJ2-3,TRBV5-1,TGCGCCAGCAGGTCCTCGGACTTCGTGGGCACAGATACGCAGTATTTT,CASRSSDFVGTDTQYF